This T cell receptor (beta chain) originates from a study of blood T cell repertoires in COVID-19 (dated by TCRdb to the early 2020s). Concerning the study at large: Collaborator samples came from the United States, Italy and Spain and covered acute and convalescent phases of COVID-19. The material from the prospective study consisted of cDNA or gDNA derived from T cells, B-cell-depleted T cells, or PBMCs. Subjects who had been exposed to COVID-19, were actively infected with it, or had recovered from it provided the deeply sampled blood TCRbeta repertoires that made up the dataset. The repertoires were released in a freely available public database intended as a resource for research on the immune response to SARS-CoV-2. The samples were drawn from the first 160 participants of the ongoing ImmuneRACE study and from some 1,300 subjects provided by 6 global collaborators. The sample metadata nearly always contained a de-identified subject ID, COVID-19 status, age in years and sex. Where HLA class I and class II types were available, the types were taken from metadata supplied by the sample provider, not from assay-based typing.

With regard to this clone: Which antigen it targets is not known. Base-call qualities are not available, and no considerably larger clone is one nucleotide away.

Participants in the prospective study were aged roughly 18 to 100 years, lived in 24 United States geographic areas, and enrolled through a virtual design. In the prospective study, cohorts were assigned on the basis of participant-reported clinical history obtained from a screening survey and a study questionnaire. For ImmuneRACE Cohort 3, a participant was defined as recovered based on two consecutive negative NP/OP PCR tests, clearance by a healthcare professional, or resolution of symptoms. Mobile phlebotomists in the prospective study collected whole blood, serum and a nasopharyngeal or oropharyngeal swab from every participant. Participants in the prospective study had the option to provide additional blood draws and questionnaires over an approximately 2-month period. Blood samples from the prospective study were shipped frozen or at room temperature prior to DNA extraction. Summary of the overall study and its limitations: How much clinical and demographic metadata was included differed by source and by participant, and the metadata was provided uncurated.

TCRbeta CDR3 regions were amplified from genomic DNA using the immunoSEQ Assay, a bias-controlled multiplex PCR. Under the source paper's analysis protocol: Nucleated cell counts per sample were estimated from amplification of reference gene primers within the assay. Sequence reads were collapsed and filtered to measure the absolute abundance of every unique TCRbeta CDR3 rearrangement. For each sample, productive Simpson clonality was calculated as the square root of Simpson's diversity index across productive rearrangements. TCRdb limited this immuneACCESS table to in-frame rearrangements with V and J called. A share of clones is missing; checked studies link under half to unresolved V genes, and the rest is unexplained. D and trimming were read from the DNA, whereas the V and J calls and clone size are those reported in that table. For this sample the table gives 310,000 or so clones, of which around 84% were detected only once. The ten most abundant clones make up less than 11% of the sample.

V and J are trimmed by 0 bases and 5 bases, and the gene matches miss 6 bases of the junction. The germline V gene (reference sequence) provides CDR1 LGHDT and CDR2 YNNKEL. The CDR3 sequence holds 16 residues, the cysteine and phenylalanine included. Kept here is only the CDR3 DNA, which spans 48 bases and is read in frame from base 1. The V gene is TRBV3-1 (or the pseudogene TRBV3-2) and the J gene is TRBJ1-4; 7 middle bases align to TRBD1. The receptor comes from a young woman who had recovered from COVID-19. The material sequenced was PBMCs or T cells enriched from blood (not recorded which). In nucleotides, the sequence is TGTGCCAGCAGCCAAGAGGAGGGGGCTTGGAATGAAAAACTGTTTTTT. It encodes CASSQEEGAWNEKLFF.